Listed below are T cell receptor beta chains from one sample, sequenced in a study of control samples from healthy donors and cancer patients. The table came from immunoSEQ multiplex PCR; TCRdb's copy has only in-frame clones and leaves some out. The table includes fewer than 130,000 clones, 85% to 90% detected once. Sequenced input: PBMCs. All receptors derive from a woman aged 60-75 years with lung cancer. Both conserved end residues are part of each CDR3. D genes are given only for firm matches. Clone sizes are given selectively: once, few, many, or a class where the clone is expanded.

TRBD1 TRBJ1-1 . TRBV19 CASSQTGHFTEAFF TGTGCCAGTAGCCAGACAGGGCACTTCACTGAAGCTTTCTTT
. TRBJ1-1 . TRBV5-1 CASSLQGSTEAFF TGCGCCAGCAGCTTACAGGGTTCCACTGAAGCTTTCTTT
. TRBJ1-4 . TRBV19 CASSIFSSTNEKLFF TGTGCCAGTAGTATATTTAGTTCAACTAATGAAAAACTGTTTTTT
TRBD1 TRBJ2-7 . TRBV6-6 CASSPEGAPGYYEQYF TGTGCCAGCAGCCCTGAGGGGGCCCCTGGCTATTACGAGCAGTACTTC
TRBD2 TRBJ2-2 . TRBV7-9 CASSPTRGDTGELFF TGTGCCAGCAGTCCCACCCGGGGGGACACCGGGGAGCTGTTTTTT
TRBD1 TRBJ1-2 . TRBV27 CASSSGQGFGGYTF TGTGCCAGCAGTTCGGGACAGGGCTTTGGTGGCTACACCTTC
. TRBJ2-1 few TRBV19 CASSIGGVSSYNEQFF TGTGCCAGTAGTATAGGGGGGGTTAGCTCCTACAATGAGCAGTTCTTC
TRBD2 TRBJ2-5 . TRBV5-6 CASSWKTSGGQQETQYF TGTGCCAGCAGCTGGAAGACTAGCGGGGGGCAACAAGAGACCCAGTACTTC
. TRBJ1-4 . TRBV7-9 CASTGGTANEKLFF TGTGCCAGCACTGGGGGGACGGCAAATGAAAAACTGTTTTTT
TRBD2 TRBJ2-1 . TRBV24-1 CATELNGLAGVISYNEQFF TGTGCCACAGAGCTCAATGGACTAGCGGGGGTAATCTCCTACAATGAGCAGTTCTTC
. TRBJ2-2 . TRBV11-2 CASSLQRSPYTGELFF TGTGCCAGCAGCTTACAGCGGAGCCCTTACACCGGGGAGCTGTTTTTT
. TRBJ1-1 once TRBV6-5 CASSPGRTEAFF TGTGCCAGCAGTCCAGGTCGAACTGAAGCTTTCTTT
TRBD2 TRBJ2-3 . TRBV7-2 CASSPRRLAGADTQYF TGTGCCAGCAGCCCCAGAAGACTAGCGGGGGCAGATACGCAGTATTTT
TRBD2 TRBJ2-5 . TRBV9 CASSVGPSGGGTQYF TGTGCCAGCAGCGTAGGTCCTAGCGGGGGAGGGACCCAGTACTTC
. TRBJ2-1 . TRBV7-9 CASSARDLIPLEQFF TGTGCCAGCAGCGCCCGGGACCTTATACCCCTTGAGCAGTTCTTC
. TRBJ1-1 . TRBV6-6 CASSYSSGGLTEAFF TGTGCCAGCAGTTACTCGTCTGGGGGCTTGACTGAAGCTTTCTTT
. TRBJ1-5 . TRBV6-1 CASSEGASSYQPQHF TGTGCCAGCAGTGAAGGAGCCAGCTCTTATCAGCCCCAGCATTTT
TRBD1 TRBJ2-1 . TRBV14 CASSQAWGQGGSEQFF TGTGCCAGCAGCCAAGCCTGGGGACAGGGAGGATCTGAGCAGTTCTTC
. TRBJ2-7 . TRBV19 CASRKDRYPYEQYF TGTGCCAGTAGGAAAGACAGGTATCCATACGAGCAGTACTTC
TRBD1 TRBJ2-1 once TRBV5-3 CARSMQGEYNEQFF TGTGCCAGAAGCATGCAGGGGGAATACAATGAGCAGTTCTTC
TRBD2 TRBJ2-5 . TRBV7-2 CASSLPLGLAGAFGTQYF TGTGCCAGCAGCTTACCCCTCGGACTAGCGGGGGCCTTTGGAACCCAGTACTTC
. TRBJ1-1 . TRBV19 CASSLRFGEAFF TGTGCCAGTAGTCTAAGGTTTGGTGAAGCTTTCTTT
. TRBJ1-2 . TRBV2 CASALRTFDGYTF TGTGCCAGCGCCTTGAGAACATTCGATGGCTACACCTTC
. TRBJ2-6 once TRBV7-6 CASSALGSMATNVLTF TGTGCCAGCAGCGCCCTGGGATCCATGGCGACCAACGTCCTGACTTTC
TRBD1 TRBJ1-1 . TRBV7-9 CASSQEQGTEAFF TGTGCCAGCAGCCAGGAACAGGGGACTGAAGCTTTCTTT